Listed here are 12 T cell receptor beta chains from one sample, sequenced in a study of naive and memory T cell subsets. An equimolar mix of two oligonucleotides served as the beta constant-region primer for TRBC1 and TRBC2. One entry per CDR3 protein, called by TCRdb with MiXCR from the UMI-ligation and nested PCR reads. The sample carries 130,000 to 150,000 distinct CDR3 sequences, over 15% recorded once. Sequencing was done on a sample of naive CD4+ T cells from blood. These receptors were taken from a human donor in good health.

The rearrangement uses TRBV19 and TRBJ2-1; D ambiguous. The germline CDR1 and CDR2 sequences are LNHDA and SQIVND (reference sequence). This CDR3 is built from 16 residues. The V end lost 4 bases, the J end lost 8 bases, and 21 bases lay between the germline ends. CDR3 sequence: CASSRSDKPGRDEQFF. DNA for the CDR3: TGTGCCAGTAGTAGATCCGACAAACCCGGTCGGGATGAGCAGTTCTTC.

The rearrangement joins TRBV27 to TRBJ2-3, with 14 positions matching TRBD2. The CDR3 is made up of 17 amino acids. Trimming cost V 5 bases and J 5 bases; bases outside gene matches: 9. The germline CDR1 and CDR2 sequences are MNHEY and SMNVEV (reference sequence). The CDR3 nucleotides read TGTGCCAGCAGTCCGAGACTAGCGGGAGGGCCTATAGATACGCAGTATTTT. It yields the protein CASSPRLAGGPIDTQYF.

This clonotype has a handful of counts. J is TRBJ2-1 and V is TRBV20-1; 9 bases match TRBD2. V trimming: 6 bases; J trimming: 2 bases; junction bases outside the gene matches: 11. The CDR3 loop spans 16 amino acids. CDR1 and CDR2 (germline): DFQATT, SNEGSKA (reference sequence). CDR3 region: CSAHTWAGGPYNEQFF. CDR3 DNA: TGCAGTGCCCACACTTGGGCGGGAGGGCCCTACAATGAGCAGTTCTTC.

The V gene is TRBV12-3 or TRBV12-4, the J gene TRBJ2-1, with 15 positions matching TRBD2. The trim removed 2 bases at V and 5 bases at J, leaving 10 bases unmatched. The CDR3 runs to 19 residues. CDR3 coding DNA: TGTGCCAGCAGTTTACGGGCTTCCGGACTAGCGGGGGGGAACAATGAGCAGTTCTTC. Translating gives CASSLRASGLAGGNNEQFF.

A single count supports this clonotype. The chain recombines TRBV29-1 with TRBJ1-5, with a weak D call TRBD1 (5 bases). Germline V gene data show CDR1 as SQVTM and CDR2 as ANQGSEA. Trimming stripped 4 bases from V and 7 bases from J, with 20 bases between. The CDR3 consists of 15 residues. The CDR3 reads CSVAQGEGRGQPQHF. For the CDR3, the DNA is TGCAGCGTTGCCCAGGGCGAGGGGCGTGGGCAGCCCCAGCATTTT.

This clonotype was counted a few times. CDR3 protein: CASSFRAPGDEQYF. For the CDR3, the DNA is TGTGCCAGCAGCTTCCGGGCCCCCGGAGACGAGCAGTACTTC. This sequence joins TRBV7-9 and TRBJ2-7; D not certain. With 3 bases removed from V and 5 bases from J, the gap between germline ends came to 14 bases. Germline V lookup: CDR1 SEHNR, CDR2 FQNEAQ (reference sequence). The CDR3 length is 14 residues. Using reference TRBV7-9 and TRBJ2-7 for the parts outside the CDR3, the full variable domain is DTGVSQNPRHKITKRGQNVTFRCDPISEHNRLYWYRQTLGQGPEFLTYFQNEAQLEKSRLLSDRFSAERPKGSFSTLEIQRTEQGDSAMYLCASSFRAPGDEQYFGPGTRLTVT.

CDR3 loop: CASSSGTDFSEAFF. The CDR3 nucleotides are TGTGCCAGCAGCTCCGGGACCGACTTCTCTGAAGCTTTCTTT. V usage is TRBV6-6 and J usage is TRBJ1-1; D may be TRBD1 (5 bases). The CDR3 totals 14 residues. V shed 6 bases and J shed 6 bases, with 17 bases lying between them. Germline CDR1 is MNHNY and CDR2 is SVGAGI (reference sequence).

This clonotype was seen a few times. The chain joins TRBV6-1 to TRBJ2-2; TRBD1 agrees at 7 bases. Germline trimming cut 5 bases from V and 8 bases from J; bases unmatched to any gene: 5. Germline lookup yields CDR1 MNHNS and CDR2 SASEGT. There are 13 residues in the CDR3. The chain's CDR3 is CASSLQGIGELFF. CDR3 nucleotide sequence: TGTGCCAGCAGTCTACAGGGGATTGGGGAGCTGTTTTTT.

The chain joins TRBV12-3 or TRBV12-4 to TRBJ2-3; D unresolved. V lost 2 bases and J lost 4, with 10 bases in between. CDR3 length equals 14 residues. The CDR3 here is CASSLMATSDTQYF. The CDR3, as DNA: TGTGCCAGCAGTTTAATGGCCACCTCAGATACGCAGTATTTT.

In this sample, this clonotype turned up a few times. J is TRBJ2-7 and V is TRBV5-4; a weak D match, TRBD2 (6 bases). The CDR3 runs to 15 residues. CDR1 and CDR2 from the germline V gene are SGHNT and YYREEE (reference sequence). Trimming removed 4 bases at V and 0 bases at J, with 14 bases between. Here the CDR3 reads CASSVSGLNSYEQYF. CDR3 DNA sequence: TGTGCCAGCAGCGTTAGCGGCCTCAACTCCTACGAGCAGTACTTC.

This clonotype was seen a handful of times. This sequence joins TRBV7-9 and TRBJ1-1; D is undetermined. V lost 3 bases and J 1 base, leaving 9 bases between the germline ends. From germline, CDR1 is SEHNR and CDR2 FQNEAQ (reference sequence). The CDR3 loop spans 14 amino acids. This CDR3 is CASSFTTGNTEAFF. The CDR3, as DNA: TGTGCCAGCAGCTTTACGACGGGGAACACTGAAGCTTTCTTT.

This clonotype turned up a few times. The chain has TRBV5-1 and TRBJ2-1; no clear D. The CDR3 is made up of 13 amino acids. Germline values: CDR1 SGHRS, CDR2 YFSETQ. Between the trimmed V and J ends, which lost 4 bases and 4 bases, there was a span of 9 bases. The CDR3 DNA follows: TGCGCCAGCAGCGTCAACTATTACAATGAGCAGTTCTTC. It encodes CASSVNYYNEQFF.